The 30 T cell receptor beta chains below all came from one sample that was sequenced in a study of blood T cell repertoires in COVID-19. Sequencing was performed with immunoSEQ multiplex PCR; in TCRdb, only in-frame clones are kept and a portion is missing. Of roughly 330,000 clones listed, more than 70% are singletons. Material for sequencing was peripheral blood. The receptors originated from a woman aged 45-59 years with acute or convalescent COVID-19.

The chain recombines TRBV12-3 or TRBV12-4 with TRBJ1-2; 10 nucleotides line up with TRBD1. The CDR3 contains 13 residues. The J segment lost 8 bases and the V segment lost 4 bases, leaving 4 bases of the junction unmatched. CDR3 loop: CASSSGQGYGYTF. CDR3 nucleotide sequence: TGTGCCAGCAGTTCGGGACAGGGGTACGGCTACACCTTC.

The chain joins TRBV2 to TRBJ1-1; 9 bases map to TRBD1. The CDR3 contains 13 residues. Trimming took 8 bases from V and 3 from J; bases not matched to a gene: 4. Germline V CDR1 and CDR2: SNHLY, FYNNEI. CDR3 loop: CASCRTGDTEAFF. The CDR3 region has the DNA TGTGCCAGCTGCCGGACAGGGGACACTGAAGCTTTCTTT.

This clone has only a few counts. The rearrangement links TRBV28 to TRBJ1-6; 7 bases agree with TRBD1. Per germline, CDR1 MDHEN and CDR2 SYDVKM. V was clipped by 6 bases and J by 9 bases; unmatched bases: 8. The CDR3 contains 14 residues. The CDR3 DNA is TGTGCCAGCAGGGGGGCAGGGGGAGTTTCACCCCTCCACTTT. It is translated as CASRGAGGVSPLHF.

The chain couples TRBV6-5 to TRBJ2-7; 8 bases map to TRBD1. The CDR3 is 14 amino acids. V trimming: 7 bases; J trimming: 2 bases; junction bases outside the gene matches: 7. Germline CDR1 MNHEY, CDR2 SVGAGI. The CDR3 region is CASTGTGGPYEQYF. The CDR3 DNA reads TGTGCCAGCACCGGAACAGGGGGACCCTACGAGCAGTACTTC.

The gene calls are TRBV3-1 (or the pseudogene TRBV3-2) and TRBJ2-1, with D unresolved. The V end lost 2 bases, the J end lost 4 bases, and 6 bases lay between the germline ends. The germline CDR1 and CDR2 sequences are LGHDT and YNNKEL (reference sequence). The CDR3 consists of 13 residues. The CDR3 nucleotides are TGTGCCAGCAGCCAACAACAGTACAATGAGCAGTTCTTC. Its protein is CASSQQQYNEQFF.

The chain's CDR3 is CASSWDRQMVYTF. CDR3 nucleotide sequence: TGTGCCAGCAGCTGGGACAGGCAGATGGTCTACACCTTC. The V call is TRBV5-6, the J call TRBJ1-2; 8 positions agree with TRBD1. The V gene's germline CDR1 is SGHDT and CDR2 YYEEEE. Unmatched junction bases numbered 8, after V lost 3 bases and J lost 10 bases. The CDR3 consists of 13 residues. Full variable domain (missing parts from reference TRBV5-6 and TRBJ1-2): DAGVTQSPTHLIKTRGQQVTLRCSPKSGHDTVSWYQQALGQGPQFIFQYYEEEERQRGNFPDRFSGHQFPNYSSELNVNALLLGDSALYLCASSWDRQMVYTFGSGTRLTVV.

This chain uses TRBV28 with TRBJ1-5, with TRBD1 identical over 11 bases. With V trimmed by 1 base and J by 7 bases, 3 bases remained unmatched. CDR3 length: 15 amino acids. From germline, CDR1 is MDHEN and CDR2 SYDVKM. CDR3 DNA: TGTGCCAGCAGTTTATTGGGACAGGGGGACCAGCCCCAGCATTTT. Its translation is CASSLLGQGDQPQHF. Full variable domain (rest looked up from reference TRBV28 and TRBJ1-5): DVKVTQSSRYLVKRTGEKVFLECVQDMDHENMFWYRQDPGLGLRLIYFSYDVKMKEKGDIPEGYSVSREKKERFSLILESASTNQTSMYLCASSLLGQGDQPQHFGDGTRLSIL.

J is TRBJ2-7 and V is TRBV10-3; D ambiguous. The CDR3 is made up of 13 amino acids. Trimming removed 11 bases from V and 2 bases from J, with 16 bases in between. Germline V gene data show CDR1 as ENHRY and CDR2 as SYGVKD. CDR3 in amino acids: CAAQRSRTYEQYF. The DNA for the CDR3 is TGTGCCGCTCAGAGGTCGCGGACCTACGAGCAGTACTTC.

There are a few counts of this clone. V is TRBV7-9 and J is TRBJ2-4, with 10 bases identical to TRBD1. The CDR3 sequence is 15 residues long. The V gene's germline CDR1 is SEHNR and CDR2 FQNEAQ (reference sequence). V lost 5 bases and J lost 6; bases outside the gene matches: 7. CDR3 DNA: TGTGCCAGCAGCCAGACAGGGGGCAAGGTAAACATTCAGTACTTC. Protein: CASSQTGGKVNIQYF.

V gene TRBV4-1 combines with J gene TRBJ2-5; 9 bases line up with TRBD2. The V and J ends lost 1 base and 11 bases, in that order; junction bases with no gene match: 5. Germline V gene lookup returns CDR1 MGHRA and CDR2 YSYEKL. CDR3 length: 13 residues. DNA for the CDR3: TGCGCCAGCAGCCAAGTCCCTCTAGCGGGGCAGTACTTC. It codes for CASSQVPLAGQYF.

A note on this clone: Other DNA sequences in this specimen translate into the identical CDR3. Here the CDR3 DNA reads TGTGCCAGCAGTTTAGCGGGGGCCAATTATGGCTACACCTTC. Protein product: CASSLAGANYGYTF. V usage is TRBV28 and J usage is TRBJ1-2, with a possible D match to TRBD1 (6 bases). This CDR3 is built from 14 residues. Germline V gene data show CDR1 as MDHEN and CDR2 as SYDVKM. V was trimmed by 2 bases and J by 5 bases, leaving 12 bases between them.

The chain has TRBV6-5 and TRBJ1-2, with TRBD1 matching 10 bases. Unmatched junction bases numbered 4, after V lost 5 bases and J lost 4 bases. This CDR3 comprises 14 residues. Germline-derived CDR1 and CDR2 are MNHEY and SVGAGI. The CDR3: CASSSGTGAYGYTF. The DNA for the CDR3 is TGTGCCAGCAGTAGCGGGACAGGGGCCTATGGCTACACCTTC.

The genes are TRBV27 and TRBJ2-7, with 9 bases aligning to TRBD2. V shed 5 bases and J 2 bases; nucleotides not matched to a gene: 7. The CDR3 runs 15 residues. CDR1 and CDR2 from the germline V gene are MNHEY and SMNVEV (reference sequence). In nucleotides, the CDR3 is TGTGCCAGCAGTCAAAGACTAGCGGCAACCTACGAGCAGTACTTC. Its translation is CASSQRLAATYEQYF.

This rearrangement joins TRBV7-2 to TRBJ1-5, with D perhaps TRBD1 (5 bases). This CDR3 is built from 17 residues. Germline V gives CDR1 SGHTA, CDR2 FQGNSA. Trimming took off 1 base at V and 0 bases at J, with 13 bases between the two ends. The CDR3 protein is CASSLVGGGYSNQPQHF. CDR3 coding DNA: TGTGCCAGCAGCTTAGTGGGGGGAGGTTATAGCAATCAGCCCCAGCATTTT.

J is TRBJ1-2 and V is TRBV2; no definite D call. Germline V gene sequence: CDR1 SNHLY, CDR2 FYNNEI. The V end was cut by 5 bases, the J end by 4 bases, with 11 bases between. The CDR3 runs 13 residues. The CDR3: CASSPPLSYGYTF. DNA of the CDR3: TGTGCCAGCAGTCCCCCCCTGAGCTATGGCTACACCTTC. Combining the CDR3 with reference TRBV2 and TRBJ1-2 gives the whole variable domain EPEVTQTPSHQVTQMGQEVILRCVPISNHLYFYWYRQILGQKVEFLVSFYNNEISEKSEIFDDQFSVERPDGSNFTLKIRSTKLEDSAMYFCASSPPLSYGYTFGSGTRLTVV.

V gene TRBV28 combines with J gene TRBJ2-7; D may be TRBD2 (6 bases). The V gene lost 2 bases and the J gene lost 5 bases, with 19 bases spanning the gap. Germline V gives CDR1 MDHEN, CDR2 SYDVKM. The CDR3 totals 16 residues. The CDR3 DNA follows: TGTGCCAGCAGTTTAAGTTCGGGAGCCCGGATTGACGAGCAGTACTTC. It yields the protein CASSLSSGARIDEQYF.

The chain links TRBV5-4 to TRBJ1-1; D is unclear. The germline CDR1 and CDR2 sequences are SGHNT and YYREEE (reference sequence). This CDR3 spans 13 amino acids. The germline V and J ends were trimmed by 4 bases and 0 bases, with 7 bases remaining between them. The CDR3 DNA sequence: TGTGCCAGCAGCCAGACAATGAACACTGAAGCTTTCTTT. It is translated as CASSQTMNTEAFF.

The V call is TRBV29-1, the J call TRBJ2-5; 10 bases line up with TRBD2. The V segment lost 5 bases and the J segment 13 bases; nucleotides outside the gene matches: 10. Germline values: CDR1 SQVTM, CDR2 ANQGSEA. The CDR3 is 12 residues long. CDR3 DNA sequence: TGCAGCGTTACGCCCTCTAGCGGGAGTTGGTACTTC. Its protein is CSVTPSSGSWYF.

The chain employs TRBV12-2 and TRBJ1-5; the table calls TRBD1, which could not be checked here. TRBV12-2 is tagged as a pseudogene. CDR3 length: 17 residues. CDR3 bases: TGTGCAAGTCGCTTAGCAGGGGGCCTGTGGAGCAATCAGCCCCAGCATTTT. This gives the protein CASRLAGGLWSNQPQHF.

The chain recombines TRBV5-4 with TRBJ2-1; 7 nucleotides line up with TRBD1. With V trimmed by 0 bases and J by 4 bases, 4 bases remained unmatched. The CDR3 covers 15 residues. Germline V gives CDR1 SGHNT, CDR2 YYREEE (reference sequence). The chain's CDR3 is CASSLAGRGYNEQFF. The DNA for the CDR3 is TGTGCCAGCAGCTTGGCAGGCAGGGGGTACAATGAGCAGTTCTTC. Combining the CDR3 with reference TRBV5-4 and TRBJ2-1 gives the whole variable domain ETGVTQSPTHLIKTRGQQVTLRCSSQSGHNTVSWYQQALGQGPQFIFQYYREEENGRGNFPPRFSGLQFPNYSSELNVNALELDDSALYLCASSLAGRGYNEQFFGPGTRLTVL.

J is TRBJ2-1 and V is TRBV29-1, with TRBD1 as a possible D gene (6 bases). V was clipped by 6 bases and J by 5 bases, with 11 bases between them. This CDR3 is 12 amino acids long. Germline V lookup: CDR1 SQVTM, CDR2 ANQGSEA. CDR3 DNA: TGCAGCGTCAACAGGGTAAACAATGAGCAGTTCTTC. It yields the protein CSVNRVNNEQFF.

This clone occurred a few times. This chain links TRBV5-1 with TRBJ2-5; TRBD1 aligns across 8 bases. V dropped 2 bases and J dropped 4; count of bases not matched to a gene: 10. From germline, CDR1 is SGHRS and CDR2 YFSETQ. The CDR3 contains 16 residues. CDR3: CASSFPRTGRVETQYF. CDR3 bases: TGCGCCAGCAGCTTTCCCCGGACAGGGAGAGTAGAGACCCAGTACTTC.

The gene calls are TRBV5-8 and TRBJ1-6; D unclear. The V end was cut by 2 bases, the J end by 8 bases, with 14 bases between. Germline V gene sequence: CDR1 SGHTS, CDR2 YDEGEE. The CDR3 runs to 15 residues. The CDR3 here is CASSLALIFDSPLHF. CDR3 bases: TGTGCCAGCAGCTTAGCACTGATATTTGATTCACCCCTCCACTTT.

A single count supports this clone. This chain links TRBV23-1 with TRBJ1-2; 7 nucleotides agree with TRBD1. TRBV23-1 is an open reading frame, and its role is uncertain. The CDR3 spans 15 residues. Unmatched junction bases numbered 8, after V lost 3 bases and J lost 4 bases. In DNA, the CDR3 is TGCGCCAGCAGTCACTCCGGGACAGTTTTCTATGGCTACACCTTC. Translated: CASSHSGTVFYGYTF.

This chain joins TRBV24-1 and TRBJ1-4; D is undetermined. CDR3 length: 13 residues. V lost 4 bases and J lost 8, with 10 bases in between. Germline-derived CDR1 and CDR2 are KGHDR and SFDVKD. The CDR3 loop is CATSDTDSEKLFF. In DNA form, the CDR3 reads TGTGCCACCAGTGACACTGATAGCGAAAAACTGTTTTTT.

About this clone itself: One junction end does not reproduce the germline sequence, and a read error may be involved. This chain connects TRBV7-6 to TRBJ1-2, with 10 positions matching TRBD1. CDR1 and CDR2 from the germline V gene are SGHVS and FNYEAQ. The CDR3 is 18 amino acids. The CDR3 protein is CASSLVPGTGVKNYGYTF. DNA for the CDR3: TGTGCCAGCAGTTTAGTTCCCGGGACAGGGGTCAAAAACTATGGCTACACCTTC.

The V call is TRBV5-1, the J call TRBJ1-1; D might be TRBD1 (5 bases). Trimming cost V 7 bases and J 0 bases, with 22 bases left between them. The CDR3 length is 17 residues. CDR1 and CDR2 from the germline V gene are SGHRS and YFSETQ. CDR3 DNA sequence: TGCGCCAGCGCAACGGGACTTCCCGGTTTTATGAACACTGAAGCTTTCTTT. It yields the protein CASATGLPGFMNTEAFF.

Remarks on this clone: Other DNA sequences in this specimen translate into the identical CDR3. The chain couples TRBV28 to TRBJ1-2; D possibly corresponds to TRBD1 (5 bases). Trimming pared 3 bases from V and 4 bases from J, leaving 6 bases between. The CDR3 consists of 12 residues. Germline lookup yields CDR1 MDHEN and CDR2 SYDVKM. The CDR3 reads CASSFRGYGYTF. The CDR3 bases are TGTGCCAGCAGTTTTAGGGGCTATGGCTACACCTTC.

The chain is built from TRBV5-1 and TRBJ1-1; 10 bases are a match to TRBD1. Germline CDR1 reads SGHRS; CDR2 reads YFSETQ. With 0 bases clipped from V and 4 bases from J, the junction kept 9 bases outside the gene matches. CDR3 length: 17 residues. Here the CDR3 reads CASSLDPRQGAGTEAFF. CDR3 nucleotide sequence: TGCGCCAGCAGCTTGGACCCCCGACAGGGGGCAGGCACTGAAGCTTTCTTT.

This chain connects TRBV7-8 to TRBJ1-4, with no clear D. With 5 bases removed from V and 10 bases from J, the gap between germline ends came to 11 bases. Looked up from germline, CDR1 is SGHVS and CDR2 is FQNEAQ. The CDR3 covers 12 residues. CDR3 DNA: TGTGCCAGCAGCCTGGCAGGAGGAAAACTGTTTTTT. Translation: CASSLAGGKLFF. The full variable domain, in which reference TRBV7-8 and TRBJ1-4 provide the parts outside the CDR3, is GAGVSQSPRYKVAKRGQDVALRCDPISGHVSLFWYQQALGQGPEFLTYFQNEAQLDKSGLPSDRFFAERPEGSVSTLKIQRTQQEDSAVYLCASSLAGGKLFFGSGTQLSVL.